This T cell receptor (beta chain) derives from a study of blood T cell repertoires in COVID-19. Study information: From T cells, B-cell-depleted T cells, or PBMCs came the material, which was cDNA or gDNA.

The CDR3 length is 13 residues. The J segment lost 7 bases and the V segment lost 0 bases, leaving 0 bases of the junction unmatched. CDR1 and CDR2 (germline): SGHTA, FQGNSA. The authors' processing: Nucleated cell number was recorded as an estimate derived from reference gene primer amplification. Here immunoSEQ multiplex PCR was the method, and the copy in TCRdb shows in-frame clones only, minus some. That table gives V, J and clone size, and the DNA gave D and trimming. The repertoire holds fewer than 300,000 clones, with 81% as singletons. Sequencing was done on a sample of peripheral blood. This sequence was found in a woman aged 60 to 75 with active or convalescent COVID-19. The chain joins TRBV7-2 to TRBJ1-2, with 9 bases matching TRBD1. The CDR3 sequence: CASSLATGGGYTF. The CDR3 DNA is TGTGCCAGCAGCTTAGCGACAGGGGGTGGCTACACCTTC.